This T cell receptor (beta chain) comes out of a study of CD8+ T cells in alopecia areata. Study-wide background: Treated patients took oral tofacitinib at 5 to 10 mg twice daily.

The CDR3 runs to 15 residues. CDR1 and CDR2 from the germline V gene are SGHTA and FQGNSA. V lost 5 bases to trimming and J lost 1 base; unmatched junction nucleotides: 7. Following extraction, RNA underwent reverse transcription to cDNA, which served as the sequencing template. The data were produced by immunoSEQ multiplex PCR, yet TCRdb's version contains in-frame clones alone and is incomplete. The sample lists approximately 160,000 clones, around three fifths occurring once. This clone was seen a few times. Its target is not known. Points from the study as a whole: TCRs were shared less clearly across patients than in mice, possibly for HLA-related reasons. Among the top 100, expanded CD8+ clones were significantly decreased by tofacitinib, as was scalp clonality.

As to treatment: oral pan-JAK inhibitor, 5-10 mg twice daily. From alopecia areata patients, lesional scalp punch biopsies and peripheral blood were collected. The source of this sequence is a human donor with alopecia areata. The chain carries TRBV7-2 and TRBJ2-7; 8 bases agree with TRBD2. This specimen consisted of CD4+ T cells sorted from blood, obtained at week 24, from a patient treated with tofacitinib. CDR3 nucleotide sequence: TGTGCCAGCAGCCCCCTATCGGGGGGGTCCTACGAGCAGTACTTC. Amino acid sequence: CASSPLSGGSYEQYF.